This passage covers 29 T cell receptor beta chains from one sample sequenced in a study of shared clonotypes between healthy human individuals. Positive CCR7 selection of CD45RO-negative cells yielded the naive CD8 cells, and terminally differentiated effector memory CD45RA+ cells were excluded. Method: immunoSEQ multiplex PCR; TCRdb's copy keeps in-frame clones and lacks some. The sample lists roughly 2 million clones, roughly 94% occurring once. The source material was naive CD8+ T cells sorted from blood. The receptors stem from a man younger than 30 in good health.

The chain has TRBV10-3 and TRBJ2-2, with D perhaps matching TRBD1 (6 bases). Trimming shortened V by 0 bases and J by 4 bases, and 9 bases separated the two germline ends. Germline assignment: CDR1 ENHRY and CDR2 SYGVKD. The CDR3 sequence is 15 residues long. The CDR3 reads CAISESTGATGELFF. The CDR3 bases are TGTGCCATCAGTGAGTCGACAGGAGCCACCGGGGAGCTGTTTTTT.

V usage is TRBV5-1 and J usage is TRBJ2-5; 11 bases are shared with TRBD2. CDR3 length: 16 residues. With 2 bases clipped from V and 5 bases from J, the junction kept 8 bases outside the gene matches. Germline CDR1 and CDR2: SGHRS and YFSETQ. CDR3: CASSLTSGGTRETQYF. Here the CDR3 DNA reads TGCGCCAGCAGCTTAACTAGCGGGGGTACAAGGGAGACCCAGTACTTC.

Points on this clone: The sample holds other DNA sequences that translate to the same CDR3. J is TRBJ2-3 and V is TRBV11-3; D not certain. Germline V lookup: CDR1 SGHNT, CDR2 YENEEA. V was clipped by 8 bases and J by 0 bases, with 9 bases between them. The CDR3 is 13 amino acids. CDR3 loop: CASQAASTDTQYF. The CDR3 DNA reads as TGTGCCAGCCAGGCGGCTAGCACAGATACGCAGTATTTT.

This rearrangement joins TRBV5-4 to TRBJ2-7; D might be TRBD2 (6 bases). Deletions cut 4 bases from V and 3 bases from J, with 14 bases between. Germline V lookup: CDR1 SGHNT, CDR2 YYREEE (reference sequence). This CDR3 is 14 amino acids long. DNA of the CDR3: TGTGCCAGCAGCCCCGGGAGTGGGGTCTACGAGCAGTACTTC. Translation gives CASSPGSGVYEQYF.

Worth noting for this clone: Other nucleotide sequences from this sample produce the same CDR3. This rearrangement joins TRBV27 to TRBJ2-7, with D possibly TRBD2 on 7 matching bases. Trimming took off 3 bases at V and 5 bases at J, with 11 bases between the two ends. CDR3 length: 13 amino acids. Looked up from germline, CDR1 is MNHEY and CDR2 is SMNVEV (reference sequence). This CDR3 is CASSLGGANEQYF. CDR3 coding DNA: TGTGCCAGCAGTTTGGGGGGGGCAAACGAGCAGTACTTC.

The chain uses TRBV25-1 and TRBJ1-5; the D gene is possibly TRBD1 (5 bases). This CDR3 is built from 13 residues. Between the trimmed V and J ends, which lost 5 bases and 1 base, there was a span of 6 bases. Germline loops: CDR1 MGHDK, CDR2 SYGVNS. CDR3: CASSQGSNQPQHF. DNA for the CDR3: TGTGCCAGCAGTCAGGGAAGCAATCAGCCCCAGCATTTT.

The chain links TRBV4-1 to TRBJ1-3; D is ambiguous. Germline-derived CDR1 and CDR2 are MGHRA and YSYEKL. V was clipped by 2 bases and J by 4 bases, with 15 bases between them. This CDR3 contains 16 residues. This CDR3 is CASSQILDREGNTIYF. CDR3 in DNA: TGCGCCAGCAGCCAAATACTCGACCGGGAAGGAAACACCATATATTTT.

The chain employs TRBV13 and TRBJ2-3, with a tentative D call TRBD2 (6 bases). Germline CDR1 is PRHDT and CDR2 is FYEKMQ (reference sequence). The CDR3 has 12 residues. CDR3 in DNA: TGTTGTACGGGAGAAAGGATAGATACGCAGTATTTT. Protein sequence: CCTGERIDTQYF.

The chain couples TRBV7-2 to TRBJ2-7, with D possibly called TRBD1 or TRBD2 (5 bases each). The CDR3 is made up of 16 amino acids. The V end lost 5 bases, the J end lost 2 bases, and 19 bases lay between the germline ends. The germline CDR1 and CDR2 sequences are SGHTA and FQGNSA. The CDR3 DNA follows: TGTGCCAGCAGCCCGATCGGGGACCTGATTACCTACGAGCAGTACTTC. As protein: CASSPIGDLITYEQYF. The variable domain in full, with the rest retrieved from reference TRBV7-2 and TRBJ2-7, is GAGVSQSPSNKVTEKGKDVELRCDPISGHTALYWYRQSLGQGLEFLIYFQGNSAPDKSGLPSDRFSAERTGGSVSTLTIQRTQQEDSAVYLCASSPIGDLITYEQYFGPGTRLTVT.

Comments on this clone: This CDR3 is also generated by other DNA sequences in the sample. J is TRBJ2-7 and V is TRBV19; D is undetermined. CDR3 length: 14 amino acids. V lost 3 bases, J lost 1 base, and 10 bases lay in between. Germline V lookup: CDR1 LNHDA, CDR2 SQIVND (reference sequence). The chain's CDR3 is CASSISASSYEQYF. The DNA of the CDR3 is TGTGCCAGTAGTATTTCGGCTAGTTCCTACGAGCAGTACTTC.

The gene calls are TRBV6-5 and TRBJ2-2; D gene uncertain. The germline CDR1 and CDR2 sequences are MNHEY and SVGAGI. V shed 0 bases and J shed 6 bases, with 8 bases lying between them. The CDR3 totals 14 residues. The CDR3 region has the DNA TGTGCCAGCAGTTACTCGGCTCAATCCGGGGAGCTGTTTTTT. This codes for CASSYSAQSGELFF.

The chain is built from TRBV28 and TRBJ2-7; 8 bases map to TRBD1. The CDR3 is 15 amino acids. The trim removed 5 bases at V and 1 base at J, leaving 7 bases unmatched. Germline V lookup: CDR1 MDHEN, CDR2 SYDVKM. Here the CDR3 reads CASSLDRGWSYEQYF. The CDR3 DNA sequence: TGTGCCAGCAGTCTCGACAGGGGATGGTCCTACGAGCAGTACTTC.

V and J are TRBV9 and TRBJ1-1; D not certain. Trimming took off 4 bases at V and 3 bases at J, with 10 bases between the two ends. CDR1 is SGDLS and CDR2 is YYNGEE in the germline V gene. The CDR3 consists of 13 residues. The CDR3 DNA reads TGTGCCAGCAGCCCCCCCCTGCACACTGAAGCTTTCTTT. Translation: CASSPPLHTEAFF.

In regard to this clone: At the DNA level, this CDR3 is encoded by other sequences in the same sample as well. The CDR3 DNA follows: TGCGCCAGCAGCCCGACCGGAGGGGGCACTGAAGCTTTCTTT. It specifies CASSPTGGGTEAFF. V gene TRBV4-1 combines with J gene TRBJ1-1; perhaps TRBD1 as D (6 bases). The germline CDR1 and CDR2 sequences are MGHRA and YSYEKL. V shed 4 bases and J shed 4 bases, with 13 bases lying between them. The CDR3 is 14 residues long.

The rearrangement uses TRBV7-9 and TRBJ2-7; maybe TRBD2 (7 bases). CDR1 is SEHNR and CDR2 is FQNEAQ in the germline V gene (reference sequence). This CDR3 is built from 16 residues. Trimming removed 0 bases at V and 6 bases at J, with 18 bases between. The CDR3 sequence: CASSLALGGQFFEQYF. The CDR3 DNA reads as TGTGCCAGCAGCTTAGCTCTGGGGGGGCAATTCTTCGAGCAGTACTTC.

The chain recombines TRBV5-4 with TRBJ2-5; 11 bases agree with TRBD1. Germline V gene data show CDR1 as SGHNT and CDR2 as YYREEE (reference sequence). This CDR3 spans 18 amino acids. J was trimmed by 2 bases and V by 2 bases; bases with no gene match: 11. As DNA, the CDR3 is TGTGCCAGCAGCTTATCAGGACAGGGGGCGCCGGAGCAAGAGACCCAGTACTTC. Amino acid sequence: CASSLSGQGAPEQETQYF.

This chain uses TRBV30 with TRBJ2-3; 12 bases align to TRBD2. This CDR3 is 15 amino acids long. CDR1 GTSNPN and CDR2 SVGIG come from the germline V gene (reference sequence). V lost 2 bases and J lost 2; bases outside the gene matches: 2. CDR3 region: CAWSRLAGVTDTQYF. Written as DNA, the CDR3 is TGTGCCTGGAGTAGACTAGCGGGGGTCACAGATACGCAGTATTTT.

The J gene is TRBJ1-2, the V gene TRBV9; D is undetermined. From germline, CDR1 is SGDLS and CDR2 YYNGEE. Trimming shortened V by 0 bases and J by 10 bases, and 7 bases separated the two germline ends. CDR3 length: 11 amino acids. Here the CDR3 DNA reads TGTGCCAGCAGCGTAGAGGGATCCTACACCTTC. This translates into CASSVEGSYTF. The entire variable domain, with the rest obtained from reference TRBV9 and TRBJ1-2, is as follows: DSGVTQTPKHLITATGQRVTLRCSPRSGDLSVYWYQQSLDQGLQFLIQYYNGEERAKGNILERFSAQQFPDLHSELNLSSLELGDSALYFCASSVEGSYTFGSGTRLTVV.

The chain's CDR3 is CASSSGTGFYEQYF. The CDR3 DNA reads as TGTGCCAGCAGCTCTGGGACAGGGTTCTACGAGCAGTACTTC. The rearrangement links TRBV11-2 to TRBJ2-7; 9 bases match TRBD1. Germline-derived CDR1 and CDR2 are SGHAT and FQNNGV. This CDR3 comprises 14 residues. The V segment lost 4 bases and the J segment 3 bases; nucleotides outside the gene matches: 4.

The rearrangement uses TRBV4-2 and TRBJ2-1; 11 bases map to TRBD2. Germline CDR1 and CDR2: LGHNA and YNFKEQ. The junction had 7 bases not matched to a gene; V was cut back by 0 bases and J by 0 bases. This CDR3 region has 19 residues. This chain's CDR3 is CASSQEGTSGPRSYNEQFF. In nucleotides, the CDR3 is TGTGCCAGCAGCCAAGAGGGGACTAGCGGACCCCGCTCCTACAATGAGCAGTTCTTC.

V is TRBV13 and J is TRBJ2-7; 7 bases map to TRBD1. CDR1 is PRHDT, CDR2 FYEKMQ, per germline (reference sequence). Trimming removed 4 bases from V and 0 bases from J; junction bases left unmatched: 6. The CDR3 totals 15 residues. This CDR3 reads CASSSGQKHSYEQYF. The CDR3 region has the DNA TGTGCCAGCAGCTCGGGACAGAAACACTCCTACGAGCAGTACTTC.

The V gene is TRBV6-7, the J gene TRBJ2-5; possibly TRBD1 for D (6 bases). TRBV6-7 is annotated as an ORF whose role is uncertain. V was pared by 5 bases and J by 5 bases, with 6 bases between. This CDR3 has 11 residues. The CDR3 region has the DNA TGTGCCAGCAGTCAGGGGGAGACCCAGTACTTC. It specifies CASSQGETQYF.

The chain joins TRBV2 to TRBJ2-3; tentatively, D is TRBD1 (6 bases). CDR3 length: 16 amino acids. The ends were cut back, 7 bases at V and 2 bases at J, with 19 bases in the middle. The V gene's germline CDR1 is SNHLY and CDR2 FYNNEI. This CDR3 is CASIRSGEVVTDTQYF. CDR3 coding DNA: TGTGCCAGCATCCGCTCAGGGGAAGTAGTCACAGATACGCAGTATTTT.

Notes on this clone: Other DNA sequences of this sample code for an identical CDR3. The genes are TRBV6-1 and TRBJ1-1; possible D gene TRBD1, 5 bases. The V and J ends lost 3 bases and 0 bases respectively, with 8 bases between them. The germline V gene has CDR1 MNHNS and CDR2 SASEGT. This CDR3 has 14 amino acids. Here the CDR3 reads CASSEGQLNTEAFF. CDR3 sequence (DNA): TGTGCCAGCAGTGAGGGGCAGTTGAACACTGAAGCTTTCTTT.

This chain links TRBV5-4 with TRBJ1-5; TRBD1 matches at 9 bases. The CDR3 has 14 amino acids. The germline V gene encodes CDR1 SGHNT and CDR2 YYREEE (reference sequence). V gave up 3 bases and J gave up 5 bases; unmatched junction bases: 3. The CDR3 sequence: CASSSGQGDQPQHF. DNA for the CDR3: TGTGCCAGCAGCTCGGGACAGGGTGATCAGCCCCAGCATTTT.

The chain links TRBV19 to TRBJ2-7; D may be TRBD1 or TRBD2 (5 bases each). Germline V gene data show CDR1 as LNHDA and CDR2 as SQIVND (reference sequence). There are 11 residues in the CDR3. V lost 10 bases to trimming and J lost 3 bases, with 10 bases between them. CDR3 region: CATHGGYEQYF. The CDR3 DNA follows: TGTGCCACTCATGGGGGCTACGAGCAGTACTTC.

The V call is TRBV5-5, the J call TRBJ2-1; the match to TRBD2 covers 7 bases. Germline CDR1 reads SGHKS; CDR2 reads YYEKEE (reference sequence). The junction had 3 bases not matched to a gene; V was cut back by 0 bases and J by 12 bases. The CDR3 runs 12 residues. CDR3 region: CASSLEGTMQFF. DNA for the CDR3: TGTGCCAGCAGCTTGGAGGGGACTATGCAGTTCTTC. Full variable domain (missing parts from reference TRBV5-5 and TRBJ2-1): DAGVTQSPTHLIKTRGQQVTLRCSPISGHKSVSWYQQVLGQGPQFIFQYYEKEERGRGNFPDRFSARQFPNYSSELNVNALLLGDSALYLCASSLEGTMQFFGPGTRLTVL.

The chain recombines TRBV30 with TRBJ2-7, with D possibly TRBD2 on 5 matching bases. The germline V and J ends were trimmed by 2 bases and 6 bases, with 14 bases remaining between them. The CDR3 has 13 residues. CDR1 and CDR2 from the germline V gene are GTSNPN and SVGIG (reference sequence). The CDR3 loop reads CAWSQESGVEQYF. The CDR3 DNA is TGTGCCTGGAGTCAGGAATCCGGGGTCGAGCAGTACTTC. The variable domain in full, with the rest retrieved from reference TRBV30 and TRBJ2-7, is SQTIHQWPATLVQPVGSPLSLECTVEGTSNPNLYWYRQAAGRGLQLLFYSVGIGQISSEVPQNLSASRPQDRQFILSSKKLLLSDSGFYLCAWSQESGVEQYFGPGTRLTVT.

Comments on this clone: In the same sample, other DNA sequences code for this CDR3. The CDR3 spells CASSPGVAGAYEQYF. As DNA, the CDR3 is TGTGCCAGCAGCCCGGGGGTAGCGGGAGCCTACGAGCAGTACTTC. The rearrangement links TRBV7-2 to TRBJ2-7, with 9 nucleotides matching TRBD2. Trimming cost V 5 bases and J 2 bases; bases outside gene matches: 7. This CDR3 has 15 amino acids. The germline V gene has CDR1 SGHTA and CDR2 FQGNSA. The full variable domain, rest sourced from reference TRBV7-2 and TRBJ2-7, is GAGVSQSPSNKVTEKGKDVELRCDPISGHTALYWYRQSLGQGLEFLIYFQGNSAPDKSGLPSDRFSAERTGGSVSTLTIQRTQQEDSAVYLCASSPGVAGAYEQYFGPGTRLTVT.